In its sample, the clone carrying this T cell receptor beta chain was seen many times. The antigen is undetermined. The record originates from a study of response to subunit inactivated influenza vaccine. Via MiXCR, TCRdb re-called the RT-PCR reads, giving one row per CDR3 protein. The repertoire holds roughly 780,000 distinct CDR3 sequences, with 18% as singletons. This CDR3 contains 14 residues. The V and J ends lost 0 bases and 5 bases respectively, with 13 bases between them. Germline-derived CDR1 and CDR2 are DFQATT and SNEGSKA (reference sequence). Study results and limitations: The study's authors posited that every seasonal influenza vaccination enlists few new T cells.

The sequence came from a man in his fifties who received an inactivated influenza vaccine. This specimen was PBMCs from blood, taken roughly 5 days after vaccination. This chain joins TRBV20-1 and TRBJ1-1, with a weak D call TRBD1 (6 bases). The CDR3 DNA is TGCAGTGCTAGAGACGGGGGCGCGGGGACTGAAGCTTTCTTT. Translating it yields CSARDGGAGTEAFF.